The TCR beta chain under discussion was sequenced for a study of cytomegalovirus exposure and HLA in healthy donors. Findings of the study overall: Accurate prediction of most subjects' HLA-A and HLA-B alleles from TCR beta sequences was reported. As a later analysis showed, a missense DCLRE1C variant was linked to trimming of TCR beta V- and J-genes.

The V and J ends lost 6 bases and 3 bases respectively, with 12 bases between them. The CDR3 consists of 12 residues. The germline V gene has CDR1 SQVTM and CDR2 ANQGSEA. Regarding this clone: Its target is unknown.

13 Jbeta primers and 60 Vbeta primers were used for the PCR. Method: immunoSEQ multiplex PCR; TCRdb's copy keeps in-frame clones and lacks some. Of roughly 150,000 clones in the sample, over 80% were seen once. Material: PBMCs. The receptor's source is a female donor in good health and CMV-seronegative. This chain links TRBV29-1 with TRBJ2-7, with a possible D match to TRBD2 (5 bases). The CDR3 protein is CSVTTSDYEQYF. The CDR3 bases are TGCAGCGTAACTACTAGTGACTACGAGCAGTACTTC.